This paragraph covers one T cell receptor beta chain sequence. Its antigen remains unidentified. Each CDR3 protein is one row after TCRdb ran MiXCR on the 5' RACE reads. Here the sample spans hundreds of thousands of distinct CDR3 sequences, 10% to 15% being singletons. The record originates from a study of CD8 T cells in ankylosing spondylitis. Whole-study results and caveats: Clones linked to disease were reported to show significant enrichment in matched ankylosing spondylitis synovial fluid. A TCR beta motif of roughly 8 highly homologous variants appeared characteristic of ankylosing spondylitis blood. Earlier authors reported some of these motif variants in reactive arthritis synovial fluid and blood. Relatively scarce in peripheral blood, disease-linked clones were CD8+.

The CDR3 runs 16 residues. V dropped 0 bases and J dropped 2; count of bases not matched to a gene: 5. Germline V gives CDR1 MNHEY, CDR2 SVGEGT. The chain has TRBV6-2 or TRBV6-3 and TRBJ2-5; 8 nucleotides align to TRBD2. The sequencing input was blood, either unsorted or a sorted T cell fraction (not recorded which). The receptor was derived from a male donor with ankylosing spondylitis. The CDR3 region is CASSYSMRGAQETQYF. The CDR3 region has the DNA TGTGCCAGCAGTTACTCGATGCGGGGGGCGCAAGAGACCCAGTACTTC.